A single sample is the source of the 9 T cell receptor beta chains below, sequenced in a study of T cells in Graves' hyperthyroidism and ophthalmopathy. Amplified TCR beta CDR3 regions came from RNA transcripts. The TCR CDR3 first-round RT-PCR relied on the HTBI primer set. TCRdb ran MiXCR on the multiplex PCR reads and lists one entry per CDR3 protein. The data contain about 690,000 distinct CDR3 sequences, 17% of them singletons. Sequencing was performed on blood. The receptors were sampled from a man aged 50 to 60 with Graves' hyperthyroidism.

This clonotype was detected ten times or more. The chain joins TRBV7-9 to TRBJ2-5, with 10 bases matching TRBD2. There are 16 residues in the CDR3. Per germline, CDR1 SEHNR and CDR2 FQNEAQ (reference sequence). V lost 3 bases and J lost 5; bases outside the gene matches: 9. As DNA, the CDR3 is TGTGCCAGCAGCTTTCCCAGCGGGAGGGCCTGGGAGACCCAGTACTTC. Its protein product is CASSFPSGRAWETQYF. Full variable domain (outside the CDR3, taken from reference TRBV7-9 and TRBJ2-5): DTGVSQNPRHKITKRGQNVTFRCDPISEHNRLYWYRQTLGQGPEFLTYFQNEAQLEKSRLLSDRFSAERPKGSFSTLEIQRTEQGDSAMYLCASSFPSGRAWETQYFGPGTRLLVL.

As to this clonotype: A much larger clone differs by one base, so this may be a read error. The CDR3 carries no conserved terminal phenylalanine or tryptophan, so it likely arises from a read error. The rearrangement links TRBV7-9 to TRBJ2-5, with 7 nucleotides matching TRBD1. The germline gives CDR1 SEHNR, CDR2 FQNEAQ (reference sequence). V shed 4 bases and J 1 base; nucleotides not matched to a gene: 6. CDR3 length equals 15 residues. CDR3 protein: CASSSPTGFQETQYL. The DNA of the CDR3 is TGTGCCAGCAGCTCCCCGACAGGGTTCCAAGAGACCCAGTACTTA.

The CDR3 DNA is TGTGCCAGCAGCTTAGCTTGGACGGAGAGCTCCTACAATGAGCAGTTCTTC. Encoded protein: CASSLAWTESSYNEQFF. This sequence joins TRBV11-3 and TRBJ2-1, with no clear D. Germline V gene sequence: CDR1 SGHNT, CDR2 YENEEA. The V and J ends lost 1 base and 0 bases respectively, with 13 bases between them. The CDR3 loop spans 17 amino acids.

As for this clonotype: This may arise from a read error, as a much more abundant clone is one base away. The V and J genes are TRBV28 and TRBJ2-5; TRBD1 agrees at 10 bases. The CDR3 extends over 15 amino acids. The germline gives CDR1 MDHEN, CDR2 SYDVKM. Germline trimming cut 7 bases from V and 5 bases from J; bases unmatched to any gene: 10. The DNA for the CDR3 is TGTGCCAGCAAGCCAGGACAGGGGGTGAGGGAGACCCAGTACTTC. It yields the protein CASKPGQGVRETQYF.

At least ten counts were recorded for this clonotype. The chain employs TRBV9 and TRBJ2-1; D is perhaps TRBD2 (5 bases). The CDR3 loop spans 15 amino acids. CDR1 is SGDLS, CDR2 YYNGEE, per germline. Between the trimmed V and J ends, which lost 5 bases and 2 bases, there was a span of 14 bases. Here the CDR3 reads CASRDPGSPYNEQFF. The CDR3 nucleotides are TGTGCCAGCAGAGATCCGGGATCCCCCTACAATGAGCAGTTCTTC.

V gene TRBV20-1 combines with J gene TRBJ2-1; TRBD2 matches at 14 bases. The CDR3 is 13 amino acids. Germline V gives CDR1 DFQATT, CDR2 SNEGSKA (reference sequence). The ends lost 5 bases at V and 7 bases at J; junction bases unmatched: 1. CDR3 in amino acids: CSAWTSGRNEQFF. The DNA for the CDR3 is TGCAGTGCTTGGACTAGCGGGAGGAATGAGCAGTTCTTC.

This clonotype showed up many times. The chain recombines TRBV11-2 with TRBJ2-1, with D possibly matching TRBD1 (5 bases). The CDR3 extends over 16 amino acids. Germline V gives CDR1 SGHAT, CDR2 FQNNGV. V was trimmed by 1 base and J by 9 bases, leaving 19 bases between them. The CDR3 DNA reads as TGTGCCAGCAGCTTAGCCCCCCCCCCCAGGGTTCGTGAGCAGTTCTTC. It codes for CASSLAPPPRVREQFF.

This clonotype was seen ten or more times. The chain couples TRBV10-3 to TRBJ2-5; the D is unclear. CDR3 length equals 14 residues. Germline-derived CDR1 and CDR2 are ENHRY and SYGVKD. The V gene lost 2 bases and the J gene lost 11 bases, with 18 bases spanning the gap. In DNA, the CDR3 is TGTGCCATCAGTGAGAGTCAGGCCCCGAGGCGTCAGTACTTC. This sequence encodes CAISESQAPRRQYF.

This clonotype was picked up many times. One end of the junction varies from germline; a read error may be responsible. This rearrangement joins TRBV28 to TRBJ2-7; D unclear. The CDR3 spans 12 residues. CDR1 and CDR2 (germline): MDHEN, SYDVKM. This CDR3 reads CASTESSYEQYF. The CDR3 DNA reads as TGTGCGAGCACGGAAAGCTCCTACGAGCAGTACTTC.